Each of the 13 T cell receptor beta chains below was sequenced from the same sample in a study of graft-versus-host responses after intestinal transplantation (dated by TCRdb to about 2021). What the time point label conveys for this sample: cells obtained before transplantation from donor or recipient. These receptors have no known antigen. Receptors were amplified or captured by the immunoSEQ multiplex PCR assay. TCRdb carries this immuneACCESS record with in-frame sequences only. Its versions omit some clonotypes, under half of them owing to an unresolved V gene in the studies checked, with the rest unexplained. The table for this sample lists tens of thousands of clones; roughly 91% of them were counted only once. Approximately 2% of the sample goes to the ten largest clones. This material consisted of unstimulated CD8+ T cells sorted from spleen or lymph node cells, taken before intestinal transplant. The receptors were sampled from a human donor who received an intestinal transplant.

This clone was picked up one time. J is TRBJ2-1 and V is TRBV4-3; D ambiguous. The germline CDR1 and CDR2 sequences are LGHNA and YSLEER. The length of the CDR3 is 16 residues. V lost 1 base, J lost 7 bases, and 17 bases lay in between. CDR3 protein: CASSQGRFNPGNEQFF. CDR3 coding DNA: TGCGCCAGCAGCCAAGGCCGGTTTAACCCCGGTAATGAGCAGTTCTTC.

This chain uses TRBV12-5 with TRBJ1-2, with D perhaps TRBD1 (5 bases). Germline-derived CDR1 and CDR2 are LGHNT and FRNRAP. The CDR3 covers 13 residues. Trimming cost V 2 bases and J 5 bases, with 9 bases left between them. The DNA for the CDR3 is TGTGCTAGTGGTTTGCAGGGAAGGTATGGCTACACCTTC. Amino acid sequence: CASGLQGRYGYTF.

The chain employs TRBV30 and TRBJ2-2; 13 positions agree with TRBD2. This CDR3 is 15 amino acids long. CDR1 GTSNPN and CDR2 SVGIG come from the germline V gene (reference sequence). Trimming removed 5 bases from V and 4 bases from J; junction bases left unmatched: 4. CDR3 DNA: TGTGCCTGGGGGGGACTAGCGGGGTTCACCGGGGAGCTGTTTTTT. Its protein is CAWGGLAGFTGELFF.

V and J are TRBV27 and TRBJ2-7; D perhaps matches TRBD1 (6 bases). The germline V and J ends were trimmed by 4 bases and 5 bases, with 15 bases remaining between them. The CDR3 loop spans 14 amino acids. Germline CDR1 and CDR2: MNHEY and SMNVEV (reference sequence). This CDR3 is CASSYRDTANEQYF. The CDR3 DNA sequence: TGTGCCAGCAGTTACCGGGACACTGCGAACGAGCAGTACTTC.

This CDR3 is CASGLFLTSGGSDEQFF. DNA of the CDR3: TGTGCTAGTGGTTTGTTCCTGACTAGCGGGGGGAGCGATGAGCAGTTCTTC. The chain combines TRBV12-5 with TRBJ2-1; TRBD2 agrees at 13 bases. The CDR3 consists of 17 residues. Trimming removed 2 bases from V and 8 bases from J; junction bases left unmatched: 9. Germline V gene lookup returns CDR1 LGHNT and CDR2 FRNRAP.

The rearrangement links TRBV15 to TRBJ2-3; 10 bases are a match to TRBD2. The junction had 9 bases not matched to a gene; V was cut back by 4 bases and J by 2 bases. Germline assignment: CDR1 LNHNV and CDR2 YYDKDF (reference sequence). The CDR3 has 17 amino acids. DNA for the CDR3: TGTGCCACCAGCACCTCTTTAGCGGGGGGAAACACAGATACGCAGTATTTT. Protein product: CATSTSLAGGNTDTQYF.

This chain links TRBV14 with TRBJ2-3, with D maybe TRBD2 (5 bases). CDR1 is SGHDN and CDR2 is FVKESK in the germline V gene. CDR3 length equals 14 residues. V was shortened by 4 bases and J by 2 bases, with 10 bases between the two germline ends. The CDR3 protein is CASSPTGNTDTQYF. CDR3 bases: TGTGCCAGCAGCCCGACGGGGAACACAGATACGCAGTATTTT. Complete variable domain (other parts from reference TRBV14 and TRBJ2-3): EAGVTQFPSHSVIEKGQTVTLRCDPISGHDNLYWYRRVMGKEIKFLLHFVKESKQDESGMPNNRFLAERTGGTYSTLKVQPAELEDSGVYFCASSPTGNTDTQYFGPGTRLTVL.

The rearrangement joins TRBV29-1 to TRBJ2-1; 7 bases are shared with TRBD1. Germline assignment: CDR1 SQVTM and CDR2 ANQGSEA. The CDR3 has 14 residues. With V trimmed by 8 bases and J by 0 bases, 7 bases remained unmatched. The CDR3 protein is CSWTGASSYNEQFF. The CDR3 nucleotides are TGCAGCTGGACAGGTGCTAGCTCCTACAATGAGCAGTTCTTC.

This rearrangement joins TRBV13 to TRBJ2-1; D is uncertain. Germline lookup yields CDR1 PRHDT and CDR2 FYEKMQ (reference sequence). The CDR3 spans 14 residues. The V end lost 3 bases, the J end lost 10 bases, and 16 bases lay between the germline ends. The CDR3 region has the DNA TGTGCCAGCAGCTTGGGTAGTGAGGCTCGGGAGCAGTTCTTC. This encodes CASSLGSEAREQFF.

V gene TRBV7-2 combines with J gene TRBJ2-3; 7 bases map to TRBD2. The trim removed 7 bases at V and 2 bases at J, leaving 12 bases unmatched. The CDR3 consists of 16 residues. Germline CDR1 is SGHTA and CDR2 is FQGNSA. CDR3 sequence reads: CASKGTSDETTDTQYF. The CDR3 nucleotides read TGTGCCAGCAAAGGCACTAGCGATGAAACCACAGATACGCAGTATTTT.

V and J are TRBV19 and TRBJ2-7; no definite D call. CDR1 and CDR2 from the germline V gene are LNHDA and SQIVND (reference sequence). The CDR3 extends over 12 amino acids. V dropped 5 bases and J dropped 1 base, with 6 bases sitting between them. The chain's CDR3 is CASSFGSYEQYF. CDR3 coding DNA: TGTGCCAGTAGTTTCGGGTCCTACGAGCAGTACTTC.

The CDR3 DNA reads TGTGCCAGCAGCCAGGAGGGTCGCAACTACGAGCAGTACTTC. Translating it yields CASSQEGRNYEQYF. The gene calls are TRBV5-6 and TRBJ2-7, with a possible D match to TRBD2 (6 bases). The CDR3 sequence is 14 residues long. The V gene lost 4 bases and the J gene lost 3 bases, with 14 bases spanning the gap. CDR1 SGHDT and CDR2 YYEEEE come from the germline V gene.

This sequence joins TRBV19 and TRBJ2-7, with D uncertain. Germline V gives CDR1 LNHDA, CDR2 SQIVND (reference sequence). CDR3 length: 13 residues. The germline V and J ends were trimmed by 7 bases and 3 bases, with 13 bases remaining between them. The CDR3 is CASTPGPGYEQYF. CDR3 sequence (DNA): TGTGCCAGTACCCCGGGTCCCGGCTACGAGCAGTACTTC.